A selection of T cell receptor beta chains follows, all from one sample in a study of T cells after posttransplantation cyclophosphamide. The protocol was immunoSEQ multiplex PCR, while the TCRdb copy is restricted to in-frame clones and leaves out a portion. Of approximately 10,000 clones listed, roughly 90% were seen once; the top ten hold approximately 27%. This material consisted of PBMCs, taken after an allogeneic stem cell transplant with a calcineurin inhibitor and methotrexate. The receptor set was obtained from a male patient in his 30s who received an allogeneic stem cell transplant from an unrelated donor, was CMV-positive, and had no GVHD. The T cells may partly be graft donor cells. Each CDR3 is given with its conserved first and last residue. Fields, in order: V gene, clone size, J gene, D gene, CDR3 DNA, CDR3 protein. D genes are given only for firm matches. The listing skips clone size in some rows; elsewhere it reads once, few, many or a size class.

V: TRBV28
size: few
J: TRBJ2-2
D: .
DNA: TGTGCCAGCAGTTTAGGTAGAAATCCCACCGGGGAGCTGTTTTTT
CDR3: CASSLGRNPTGELFF

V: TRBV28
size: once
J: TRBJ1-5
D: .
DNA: TGTGCCAGCAGCCGACTGCGGGGCAATCAGCCCCAGCATTTT
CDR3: CASSRLRGNQPQHF

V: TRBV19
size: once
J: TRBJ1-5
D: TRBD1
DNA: TGTGCCAGTAGTAGCACCATTGGGACAGGGGGTTATAGCAATCAGCCCCAGCATTTT
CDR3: CASSSTIGTGGYSNQPQHF

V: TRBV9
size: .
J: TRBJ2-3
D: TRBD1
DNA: TGTGCCAGCAGCGCCCGGGGGACAGGGTTTGATACGCAGTATTTT
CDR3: CASSARGTGFDTQYF

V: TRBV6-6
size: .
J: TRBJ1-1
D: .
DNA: TGTGCCAGCAGTTACGCTAGGGGGGGCACTGAAGCTTTCTTT
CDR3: CASSYARGGTEAFF

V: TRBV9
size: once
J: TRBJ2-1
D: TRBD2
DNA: TGTGCCAGCAGCGTAGGGTCCAGCGGGAGTAGTTTTGAGTCCTACAATGAGCAGTTCTTC
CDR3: CASSVGSSGSSFESYNEQFF

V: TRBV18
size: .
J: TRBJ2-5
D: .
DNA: TGTGCCAGCTCACCAGGCGGTCTGCGGCAAGAGACCCAGTACTTC
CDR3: CASSPGGLRQETQYF

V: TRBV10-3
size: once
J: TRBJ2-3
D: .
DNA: TGTGCCATCAGCCCTTTTTCCGGCACAGATACGCAGTATTTT
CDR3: CAISPFSGTDTQYF

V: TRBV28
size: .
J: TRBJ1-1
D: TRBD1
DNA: TGTGCCAGCAGTTCGCCAGACAGGGCGGGGACTGAAGCTTTCTTT
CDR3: CASSSPDRAGTEAFF

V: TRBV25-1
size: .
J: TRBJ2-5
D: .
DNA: TGTGCCAGCAGTGAATTAGGGGGCCAAGAGACCCAGTACTTC
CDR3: CASSELGGQETQYF

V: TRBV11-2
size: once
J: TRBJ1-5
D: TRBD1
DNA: TGTGCCAGCAGCTTAGGCGGAGGGGGCAGCAATCAGCCCCAGCATTTT
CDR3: CASSLGGGGSNQPQHF

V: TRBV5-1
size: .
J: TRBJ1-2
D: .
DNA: TGCGCCAGCAGCTTGGGAATAGCCGTCTCCTATGGCTACGCCTTC
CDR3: CASSLGIAVSYGYAF

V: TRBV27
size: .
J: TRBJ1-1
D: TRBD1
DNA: TGTGCCAGCAGTCCCGGGACAGGGGGGGGGACTGAAGCTTTCTTT
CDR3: CASSPGTGGGTEAFF

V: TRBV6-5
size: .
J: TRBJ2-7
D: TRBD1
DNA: TGTGCCAGCAGTTTAGACAGGGGGCGCATAAAATACGAGCAGTACTTC
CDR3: CASSLDRGRIKYEQYF

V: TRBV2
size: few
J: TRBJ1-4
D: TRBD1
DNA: TGTGCCAGCAAGGGGGTTCCGGGACAGTTAAATGAAAAACTGTTTTTT
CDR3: CASKGVPGQLNEKLFF

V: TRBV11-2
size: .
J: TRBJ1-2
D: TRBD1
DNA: TGTGCCAGCAGCCCCCGAGACAGGGGGCATGCCTATGGCTACACCTTC
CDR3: CASSPRDRGHAYGYTF

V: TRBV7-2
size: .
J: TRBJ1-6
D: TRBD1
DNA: TGTGCCAGCAGCCCCGGGACAGGGTATTCGTCACCCCTCCACTTT
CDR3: CASSPGTGYSSPLHF